Sequencing of this TCR beta chain was carried out in a study of blood T cell repertoires in COVID-19 (dated by TCRdb to about 2020). Study-level background: Samples from collaborators originated in the United States, Italy and Spain and spanned both the acute and convalescent phases of COVID-19. The repertoires were made available in a free public database intended to serve as a resource for research on the immune response to SARS-CoV-2. Subjects who had been exposed to COVID-19, were actively infected with it, or had recovered from it provided the deeply sampled blood TCRbeta repertoires that made up the dataset. The material from the prospective study consisted of cDNA or gDNA derived from T cells, B-cell-depleted T cells, or PBMCs. HLA class I and class II types, where available, came from metadata supplied by the sample provider rather than from assay-based typing. A de-identified subject ID, COVID-19 status, age in years and sex were almost always included in the sample metadata. Samples came from the ongoing ImmuneRACE study (first 160 participants) plus 1,254 subjects from 6 global collaborators.

V sheds 0 bases and J sheds 3 bases, leaving 7 bases between their ends. The CDR3 spans 14 residues, from the cysteine through the phenylalanine. CDR3 DNA only is kept here, 42 bases in frame from base 1. The germline V gene specifies SGHRS as CDR1 and YFSETQ as CDR2. Remarks on this clone: Its antigen is currently not known. Base qualities are not recorded, but no much larger clone differs from it by a single base.

TCRbeta CDR3 regions were amplified from genomic DNA using the immunoSEQ Assay, a bias-controlled multiplex PCR. The published analysis was carried out like this. Nucleated cell counts per sample were estimated from amplification of reference gene primers within the assay. To quantify the absolute abundance of each unique TCRbeta CDR3 rearrangement, sequence reads were collapsed and filtered. For each sample, productive Simpson clonality was calculated as the square root of Simpson's diversity index over productive rearrangements. In its TCRdb copy, this immuneACCESS table keeps in-frame sequences only and misses some clones. Where compared with another copy, unresolved V genes explain less than half of these, and the others have no known cause. That table gives V, J and clone size, and the DNA gave D and trimming. The sample table lists 200,000 to 300,000 clones, about 89% of them with a count of one. Of the sample, approximately 1.6% is held by the ten largest clones.

Another Seattle source contributed samples from volunteer blood donors who had recovered from COVID-19. Whole blood was collected in K2EDTA tubes by collaborating institutions according to the institutions' own protocols. Collaborator samples were shipped for TCRbeta analysis as frozen whole blood, isolated PBMCs, or DNA extracted from either sample type. What the study reported, not specific to this receptor: Clinical and demographic metadata were provided uncurated, with the amount varying by source and participant.

The sample was peripheral blood. The receptor was derived from a woman aged 40 to 55 who had recovered from COVID-19. Here the chain combines TRBV5-1 and TRBJ1-5; TRBD1 might be the D gene, on 5 matching bases. The nucleotide sequence is TGCGCCAGCAGCTTGGCGGACACCAATCAGCCCCAGCATTTT. This gives the protein CASSLADTNQPQHF.